A single sample gave rise to the 8 T cell receptor beta chains below, sequenced in a study of blood T cell repertoires in COVID-19 (TCRdb year 2020). Receptor amplification or capture employed the immunoSEQ multiplex PCR assay. In its TCRdb copy, this immuneACCESS table keeps in-frame sequences only and misses some clones. Where compared with another copy, unresolved V genes explain less than half of these, and the others have no known cause. In this sample the table shows tens of thousands of clones, around 90% of which occur a single time. The ten largest make up 6.5% to 8.5% of the sample. The sequenced material came from peripheral blood. The receptors were gathered from a young man with COVID-19, enrolled during active disease.

The chain couples TRBV7-9 to TRBJ2-7; D unclear. CDR1 and CDR2 from the germline V gene are SEHNR and FQNEAQ (reference sequence). V was shortened by 5 bases and J by 6 bases, with 14 bases between the two germline ends. The length of the CDR3 is 13 residues. In DNA form, the CDR3 reads TGTGCCAGCAGCGACGCTCCTAGTCGCGAGCAGTACTTC. Protein sequence: CASSDAPSREQYF. The full variable domain, rest sourced from reference TRBV7-9 and TRBJ2-7, is DTGVSQNPRHKITKRGQNVTFRCDPISEHNRLYWYRQTLGQGPEFLTYFQNEAQLEKSRLLSDRFSAERPKGSFSTLEIQRTEQGDSAMYLCASSDAPSREQYFGPGTRLTVT.

This CDR3 reads CASSQDGTGSSYEQYF. Written as DNA, the CDR3 is TGTGCCAGCAGCCAAGATGGGACAGGGAGCTCCTACGAGCAGTACTTC. The chain joins TRBV3-1 (or the pseudogene TRBV3-2) to TRBJ2-7, with TRBD1 matching 9 bases. Trimming cost V 0 bases and J 0 bases; bases outside gene matches: 3. This CDR3 contains 16 residues. Germline loops: CDR1 LGHDT, CDR2 YNNKEL (reference sequence).

This clone was seen once. The V call is TRBV5-5, the J call TRBJ1-2, with D tentatively TRBD1 (5 bases). The CDR3 runs to 14 residues. V was shortened by 4 bases and J by 4 bases, with 14 bases between the two germline ends. The V gene's germline CDR1 is SGHKS and CDR2 YYEKEE (reference sequence). For the CDR3, the DNA is TGTGCCAGCAGCCAAAGTCAGGGCTCCTATGGCTACACCTTC. As protein: CASSQSQGSYGYTF.

DNA of the CDR3: TGTGCCAGCAGCTCGGACAACATGAACACTGAAGCTTTCTTT. This sequence encodes CASSSDNMNTEAFF. The chain employs TRBV28 and TRBJ1-1; D may be TRBD1 (5 bases). Trimming pared 6 bases from V and 0 bases from J, leaving 11 bases between. The CDR3 runs 14 residues. CDR1 and CDR2 from the germline V gene are MDHEN and SYDVKM.

Concerning this clone: One end of the junction fails to match germline, which may point to a read error. V gene TRBV6-1 combines with J gene TRBJ1-4; D perhaps matches TRBD1 (6 bases). The length of the CDR3 is 14 residues. Germline assignment: CDR1 MNHNS and CDR2 SASEGT. CDR3: CASSDTGSFGKLLF. The DNA for the CDR3 is TGTGCCAGCAGTGATACAGGGAGCTTTGGAAAACTGCTTTTT.

This clone was observed once. V and J are TRBV9 and TRBJ1-3; D ambiguous. Trimming pared 0 bases from V and 0 bases from J, leaving 7 bases between. The CDR3 runs 15 residues. Germline V CDR1 and CDR2: SGDLS, YYNGEE. The CDR3 here is CASSVGGLSGNTIYF. In DNA, the CDR3 is TGTGCCAGCAGCGTAGGTGGACTCTCTGGAAACACCATATATTTT.

The V call is TRBV7-9, the J call TRBJ1-2; the match to TRBD1 covers 9 bases. CDR1 and CDR2 (germline): SEHNR, FQNEAQ (reference sequence). CDR3 size: 17 residues. Unmatched junction bases numbered 17, after V lost 4 bases and J lost 8 bases. The CDR3 loop is CASSSRQQGASYRGYTF. The CDR3 DNA is TGTGCCAGCAGCTCCCGCCAACAGGGGGCTTCTTATAGGGGCTACACCTTC. Full variable domain (rest looked up from reference TRBV7-9 and TRBJ1-2): DTGVSQNPRHKITKRGQNVTFRCDPISEHNRLYWYRQTLGQGPEFLTYFQNEAQLEKSRLLSDRFSAERPKGSFSTLEIQRTEQGDSAMYLCASSSRQQGASYRGYTFGSGTRLTVV.

This chain connects TRBV19 to TRBJ2-1; 7 positions agree with TRBD2. From germline, CDR1 is LNHDA and CDR2 SQIVND (reference sequence). V lost 1 base, J lost 8 bases, and 8 bases stayed unmatched. This CDR3 is 15 amino acids long. CDR3: CASSIGGSPWDEQFF. CDR3 nucleotides: TGTGCCAGTAGTATAGGCGGGAGTCCCTGGGATGAGCAGTTCTTC.